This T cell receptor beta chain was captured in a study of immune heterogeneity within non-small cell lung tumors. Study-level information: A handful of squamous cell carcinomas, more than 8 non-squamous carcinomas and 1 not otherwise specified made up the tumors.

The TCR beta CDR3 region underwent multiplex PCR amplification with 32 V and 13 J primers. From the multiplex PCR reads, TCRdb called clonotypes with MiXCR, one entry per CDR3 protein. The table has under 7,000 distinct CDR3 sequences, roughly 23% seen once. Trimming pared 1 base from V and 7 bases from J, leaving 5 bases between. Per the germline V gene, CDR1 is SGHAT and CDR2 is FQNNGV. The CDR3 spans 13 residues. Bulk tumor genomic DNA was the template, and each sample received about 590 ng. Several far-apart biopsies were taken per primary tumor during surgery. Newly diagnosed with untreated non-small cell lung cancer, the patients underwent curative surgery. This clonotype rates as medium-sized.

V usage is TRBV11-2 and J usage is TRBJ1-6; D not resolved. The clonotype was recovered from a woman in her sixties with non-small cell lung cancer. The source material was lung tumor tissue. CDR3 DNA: TGTGCCAGCAGCTTAGTGCGGAATTCACCCCTCCACTTT. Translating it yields CASSLVRNSPLHF.